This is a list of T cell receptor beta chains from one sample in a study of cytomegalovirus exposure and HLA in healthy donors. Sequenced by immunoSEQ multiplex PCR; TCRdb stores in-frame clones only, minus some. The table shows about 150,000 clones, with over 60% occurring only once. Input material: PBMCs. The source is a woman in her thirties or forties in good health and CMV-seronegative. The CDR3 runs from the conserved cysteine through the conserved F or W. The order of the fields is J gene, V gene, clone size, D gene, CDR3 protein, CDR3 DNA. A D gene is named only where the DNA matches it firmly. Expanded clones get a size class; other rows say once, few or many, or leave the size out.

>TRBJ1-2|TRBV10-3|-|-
CAISEPTTRTVSGYTF
TGTGCCATCAGTGAGCCAACTACTAGGACTGTCAGCGGCTACACCTTC
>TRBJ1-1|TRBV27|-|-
CASSLSSVGGGGAFF
TGTGCCAGCAGTTTATCCTCTGTAGGGGGAGGGGGGGCTTTCTTT
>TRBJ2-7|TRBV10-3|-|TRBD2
CAIRPGLAGGRGIGGRVYEQYF
TGTGCCATCAGGCCCGGACTAGCGGGAGGAAGAGGTATAGGCGGGAGAGTCTACGAGCAGTACTTC
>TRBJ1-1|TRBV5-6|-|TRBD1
CASSLVGQGPAEAFF
TGTGCCAGCAGCTTGGTGGGACAGGGGCCCGCTGAAGCTTTCTTT
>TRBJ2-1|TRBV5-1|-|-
CASSSTGTPDNEQFF
TGCGCCAGCAGCTCGACCGGGACTCCCGACAATGAGCAGTTCTTC
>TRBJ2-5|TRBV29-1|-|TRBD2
CSVGLAGVGETQYF
TGCAGCGTTGGACTAGCGGGAGTCGGAGAGACCCAGTACTTC
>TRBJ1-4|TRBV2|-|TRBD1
CASRGTGVEKLFF
TGTGCCAGCAGGGGGACAGGGGTCGAAAAACTGTTTTTT
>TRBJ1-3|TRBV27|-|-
CASSSTETFSGNTIYF
TGTGCCAGCAGTTCCACGGAGACCTTCTCTGGAAACACCATATATTTT
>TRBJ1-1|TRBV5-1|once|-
CASSLMWGESEAFF
TGCGCCAGCAGCTTGATGTGGGGGGAGTCTGAAGCTTTCTTT
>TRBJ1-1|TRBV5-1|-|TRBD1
CASSFSSQGFRNTEAFF
TGCGCCAGCAGCTTCTCTTCACAGGGGTTCCGGAACACTGAAGCTTTCTTT
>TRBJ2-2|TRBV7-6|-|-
CASRGGTGELFF
TGTGCCAGCCGAGGAGGAACCGGGGAGCTGTTTTTT
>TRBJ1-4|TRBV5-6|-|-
CASSGEGTSTNEKLFF
TGTGCCAGCAGCGGGGAGGGGACCTCAACTAATGAAAAACTGTTTTTT
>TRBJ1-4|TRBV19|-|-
CASSITSLTGGGKLFF
TGTGCCAGTAGTATCACTTCTCTGACAGGTGGGGGAAAACTGTTTTTT
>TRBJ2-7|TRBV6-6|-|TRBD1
CASSSPGQGAAWEQYF
TGTGCCAGCAGTTCCCCGGGACAGGGGGCGGCCTGGGAGCAGTACTTC
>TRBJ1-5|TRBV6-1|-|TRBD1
CASTRTGAGGQPQHF
TGTGCCAGCACGAGGACAGGGGCGGGAGGTCAGCCCCAGCATTTT
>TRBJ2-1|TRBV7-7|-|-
CASSLDGGNYNEQFF
TGTGCTAGCAGCTTAGATGGCGGGAACTACAATGAGCAGTTCTTC
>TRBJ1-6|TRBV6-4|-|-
CASSDSKGQSGRQVFPLHF
TGTGCCAGCAGTGACTCGAAAGGACAGTCCGGCCGGCAGGTCTTTCCCCTCCACTTT
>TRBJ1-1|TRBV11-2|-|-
CASSLGIEQLNTEAFF
TGTGCCAGCAGCTTAGGGATTGAACAGCTGAACACTGAAGCTTTCTTT
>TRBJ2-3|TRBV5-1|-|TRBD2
CASRGLAGSGDTQYF
TGCGCCAGCAGGGGACTAGCGGGTTCAGGGGATACGCAGTATTTT
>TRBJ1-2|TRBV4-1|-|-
CASSHPTALNYGYTF
TGCGCCAGCAGCCATCCGACAGCCCTTAACTATGGCTACACCTTC
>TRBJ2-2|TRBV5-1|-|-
CASSLVAAGTGELFF
TGCGCCAGCAGCTTGGTGGCGGCCGGGACCGGGGAGCTGTTTTTT
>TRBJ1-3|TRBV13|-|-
CASSLDGFSIGNTIYF
TGTGCCAGCAGCTTAGACGGGTTCTCAATCGGGAACACCATATATTTT
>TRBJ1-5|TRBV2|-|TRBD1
CASSDTRIGQGSQPQHF
TGTGCCAGCAGTGACACCCGTATAGGACAGGGCAGCCAGCCCCAGCATTTT
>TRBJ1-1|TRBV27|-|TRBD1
CASSTETGQGDTEAFF
TGTGCCAGCAGTACCGAGACCGGACAGGGCGACACTGAAGCTTTCTTT
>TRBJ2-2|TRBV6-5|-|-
CASSYSLPANTGELFF
TGTGCCAGCAGTTACTCCCTCCCCGCGAACACCGGGGAGCTGTTTTTT
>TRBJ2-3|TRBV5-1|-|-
CASSLQITTDTQYF
TGCGCCAGCAGCTTGCAGATTACCACAGATACGCAGTATTTT
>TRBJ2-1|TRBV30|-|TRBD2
CAWSEFQRGHNEQFF
TGTGCCTGGAGTGAATTCCAGCGGGGACACAATGAGCAGTTCTTC
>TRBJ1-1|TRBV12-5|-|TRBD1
CASGLSFIPPPGQGTKNTEAFF
TGTGCTAGTGGTCTATCCTTTATACCTCCTCCGGGACAGGGGACAAAGAACACTGAAGCTTTCTTT
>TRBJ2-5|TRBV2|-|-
CASSEAGSSETQYF
TGTGCCAGCAGTGAAGCTGGTAGCAGCGAGACCCAGTACTTC
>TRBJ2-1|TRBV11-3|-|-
CASSQIEGSEQFF
TGTGCCAGCAGCCAAATAGAGGGAAGTGAGCAGTTCTTC
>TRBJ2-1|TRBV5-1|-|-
CASSFQLGRKNEQFF
TGCGCCAGCAGCTTCCAGCTAGGGAGGAAGAATGAGCAGTTCTTC
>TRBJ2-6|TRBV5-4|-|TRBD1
CASSRGQGPSGANVLTF
TGTGCCAGCAGCCGAGGACAGGGACCTTCTGGGGCCAACGTCCTGACTTTC
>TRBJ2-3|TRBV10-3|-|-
CATRDIDTQYF
TGTGCCACCCGGGACATAGATACGCAGTATTTT
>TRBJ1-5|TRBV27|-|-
CASSLEGYSNQPQHF
TGTGCCAGCAGTCTCGAGGGTTATAGCAATCAGCCCCAGCATTTT
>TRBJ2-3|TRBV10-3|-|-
CAISNHPTGSGELWYSQYF
TGTGCCATCAGTAACCATCCTACAGGGAGTGGGGAACTATGGTACTCGCAGTATTTT
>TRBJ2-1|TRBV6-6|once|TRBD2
CASSGLAGVYNEQFF
TGTGCCAGCAGTGGTCTAGCGGGAGTTTACAATGAGCAGTTCTTC
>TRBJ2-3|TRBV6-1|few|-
CASSELGASTDTQYF
TGTGCCAGCAGTGAACTGGGGGCTAGCACAGATACGCAGTATTTT
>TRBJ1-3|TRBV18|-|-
CASSPMTLSGNTIYF
TGTGCCAGCTCACCCATGACACTCTCTGGAAACACCATATATTTT
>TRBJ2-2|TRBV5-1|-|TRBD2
CASSSGGSGELFF
TGCGCCAGCAGCTCCGGGGGGTCCGGGGAGCTGTTTTTT
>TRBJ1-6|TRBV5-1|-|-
CASSLGGGKANSPLHF
TGCGCCAGCAGCTTGGGGGGCGGCAAGGCCAATTCACCCCTCCACTTT